One and the same sample provided the 21 T cell receptor beta chains below, sequenced in a study of blood T cells in healthy people across ages. A second roughly 6 to 12 cycle PCR used barcoded and J-beta primers. TCRdb re-analysed the 5' RACE reads in MiXCR, keeping a single row per CDR3 protein. The sample contains hundreds of thousands of distinct CDR3 sequences, around 50% of which appear only once. Input material: blood. The receptors shown here come from an elderly woman in good health.

This clonotype has at least ten counts. This chain links TRBV12-3 or TRBV12-4 with TRBJ2-5; TRBD1 matches 7 bases. V lost 2 bases and J lost 5; bases outside the gene matches: 8. The CDR3 sequence is 15 residues long. CDR3 residues: CASSLRVTGLETQYF. CDR3 DNA sequence: TGTGCCAGCAGTTTACGGGTGACAGGGCTGGAGACCCAGTACTTC.

This clonotype showed up many times. The chain is built from TRBV7-2 and TRBJ2-1; 16 bases line up with TRBD2. Germline V gene data show CDR1 as SGHTA and CDR2 as FQGNSA. The CDR3 has 20 amino acids. The V segment lost 3 bases and the J segment 5 bases; nucleotides outside the gene matches: 13. This CDR3 is CASSFSRGTSGRARNNEQFF. The CDR3 DNA reads as TGTGCCAGCAGCTTCTCCCGCGGGACTAGCGGGAGGGCGCGTAACAATGAGCAGTTCTTC.

Turning to this clonotype: One base away lies a much larger clone, so this may be a sequencing read error. The gene calls are TRBV20-1 and TRBJ1-5, with 7 bases fitting TRBD1. The V gene's germline CDR1 is DFQATT and CDR2 SNEGSKA (reference sequence). CDR3 size: 16 residues. V shed 3 bases, J shed 0 bases, and the junction held 8 bases outside the gene matches. Written as DNA, the CDR3 is TGCAGTGCTAGCCCCTGGACAGGTTATAGCAATCAGCCCCAGCATTTT. It yields the protein CSASPWTGYSNQPQHF.

The chain is built from TRBV11-2 and TRBJ2-3; 8 nucleotides agree with TRBD2. V trimming: 4 bases; J trimming: 6 bases; junction bases outside the gene matches: 6. The CDR3 totals 14 residues. The germline gives CDR1 SGHAT, CDR2 FQNNGV. The CDR3 DNA reads as TGTGCCAGCAGCTCACAAGCGGGGGTGGATACGCAGTATTTT. Translating gives CASSSQAGVDTQYF.

This clonotype came up many times. This rearrangement joins TRBV6-4 to TRBJ1-2; no firm D call. This CDR3 comprises 14 residues. CDR1 MRHNA and CDR2 SNTAGT come from the germline V gene. V was pared by 0 bases and J by 2 bases, with 7 bases between. The DNA for the CDR3 is TGTGCCAGCAGTGACTCCCCGAAAAACTATGGCTACACCTTC. Amino acid sequence: CASSDSPKNYGYTF.

This chain joins TRBV7-9 and TRBJ1-1; unclear D gene. Germline CDR1 is SEHNR and CDR2 is FQNEAQ (reference sequence). The V end lost 5 bases, the J end lost 7 bases, and 14 bases lay between the germline ends. The CDR3 runs to 13 residues. The CDR3 reads CASSTHGGFEAFF. The DNA of the CDR3 is TGTGCCAGCAGCACCCACGGAGGATTTGAAGCTTTCTTT.

The V gene is TRBV20-1, the J gene TRBJ1-6; no clear D. The germline V gene has CDR1 DFQATT and CDR2 SNEGSKA (reference sequence). The CDR3 runs 14 residues. V lost 6 bases and J 7 bases, leaving 16 bases between the germline ends. CDR3: CSASGRLFNSPLHF. As DNA, the CDR3 is TGCAGTGCCAGCGGACGTCTGTTCAATTCACCCCTCCACTTT.

Ten or more counts support this clonotype. This chain joins TRBV29-1 and TRBJ2-1; the D call may be TRBD1 or TRBD2 (5 bases each). Germline lookup yields CDR1 SQVTM and CDR2 ANQGSEA. The CDR3 is 13 residues long. The V gene lost 5 bases and the J gene lost 2 bases, with 10 bases spanning the gap. The CDR3 region has the DNA TGCAGCGTTTGGGACGATCCCTACAATGAGCAGTTCTTC. Encoded protein: CSVWDDPYNEQFF.

The chain uses TRBV11-3 and TRBJ2-1; 7 nucleotides line up with TRBD1. This CDR3 spans 13 amino acids. Germline lookup yields CDR1 SGHNT and CDR2 YENEEA. V dropped 5 bases and J dropped 12; count of bases not matched to a gene: 10. The CDR3, as DNA: TGTGCCAGCAGCCCCGAGGGGGCTATTATGCAGTTCTTC. Protein product: CASSPEGAIMQFF.

The genes are TRBV7-9 and TRBJ2-7, with D perhaps matching TRBD1 (6 bases). The CDR3 runs 14 residues. Trimming removed 1 base at V and 4 bases at J, with 11 bases between. Germline V lookup: CDR1 SEHNR, CDR2 FQNEAQ (reference sequence). In nucleotides, the CDR3 is TGTGCCAGCAGCTTAGACAGGGTCGCGTACGAGCAGTACTTC. Translating gives CASSLDRVAYEQYF. Variable domain in full (rest from reference TRBV7-9 and TRBJ2-7): DTGVSQNPRHKITKRGQNVTFRCDPISEHNRLYWYRQTLGQGPEFLTYFQNEAQLEKSRLLSDRFSAERPKGSFSTLEIQRTEQGDSAMYLCASSLDRVAYEQYFGPGTRLTVT.

Comments on this clonotype: A much more abundant neighbour one base away suggests this may be a read error. The chain couples TRBV29-1 to TRBJ2-5; D remains ambiguous. This CDR3 is 12 amino acids long. The germline CDR1 and CDR2 sequences are SQVTM and ANQGSEA. V gave up 2 bases and J gave up 5 bases, with 9 bases separating them. The CDR3 loop reads CSVERQRETQYF. The CDR3 coding sequence is TGCAGCGTTGAAAGGCAGAGGGAGACCCAGTACTTC.

The chain combines TRBV6-1 with TRBJ1-2, with D unclear. V was pared by 2 bases and J by 0 bases, with 10 bases between. CDR3 length: 15 residues. CDR1 and CDR2 (germline): MNHNS, SASEGT. CDR3 protein: CASSEYLGPNYGYTF. CDR3 sequence (DNA): TGTGCCAGCAGTGAATACTTGGGCCCTAACTATGGCTACACCTTC.

There are many counts of this clonotype. The chain employs TRBV5-8 and TRBJ1-6; maybe TRBD1 (5 bases). V lost 0 bases and J lost 8, with 18 bases in between. The CDR3 sequence is 17 residues long. Germline CDR1 reads SGHTS; CDR2 reads YDEGEE. CDR3 loop: CASSLVTDTGRYSPLHF. CDR3 DNA: TGTGCCAGCAGCTTGGTGACTGACACGGGGCGTTATTCACCCCTCCACTTT. Together with reference TRBV5-8 and TRBJ1-6, the CDR3 gives the full variable domain: EAGVTQSPTHLIKTRGQQATLRCSPISGHTSVYWYQQALGLGLQFLLWYDEGEERNRGNFPPRFSGRQFPNYSSELNVNALELEDSALYLCASSLVTDTGRYSPLHFGNGTRLTVT.

This clonotype was counted at least ten times. CDR3 sequence reads: CASGSAGESPYEQYF. The CDR3 coding sequence is TGTGCCAGCGGATCCGCGGGAGAAAGCCCCTACGAGCAGTACTTC. The chain has TRBV12-3 or TRBV12-4 and TRBJ2-7; 7 positions agree with TRBD2. This CDR3 has 15 residues. Losses at the gene ends were 8 bases for V and 2 bases for J; bases not matched to a gene: 12.

At least ten counts were recorded for this clonotype. The chain uses TRBV5-1 and TRBJ2-3, with D maybe TRBD1 (5 bases). CDR3 length: 13 amino acids. Germline assignment: CDR1 SGHRS and CDR2 YFSETQ. V lost 4 bases, J lost 6 bases, and 12 bases lay in between. CDR3 nucleotide sequence: TGCGCCAGCAGCGGAGACAGACCTGATACGCAGTATTTT. It yields the protein CASSGDRPDTQYF.

This clonotype was seen more than once but under ten times. CDR3 nucleotides: TGTGCCAGCTCACTGGGACAGAGTAAGGCCAATGAGCAGTACTTC. Protein sequence: CASSLGQSKANEQYF. The J gene is TRBJ2-5, the V gene TRBV18; TRBD1 aligns across 7 bases. Trimming took 4 bases from V and 11 from J; bases not matched to a gene: 16. This CDR3 spans 15 amino acids. Germline V gene lookup returns CDR1 KGHSH and CDR2 LQKENI.

Here the CDR3 DNA reads TGTGCCAGCAGCGGGGGACTAGTAAAAGAGACCCAGTACTTC. It yields the protein CASSGGLVKETQYF. This chain joins TRBV9 and TRBJ2-5; 8 nucleotides agree with TRBD2. This CDR3 contains 14 residues. CDR1 and CDR2 from the germline V gene are SGDLS and YYNGEE. Unmatched junction bases numbered 4, after V lost 3 bases and J lost 3 bases.

The J gene is TRBJ2-2, the V gene TRBV27; 8 bases map to TRBD1. Germline V gene sequence: CDR1 MNHEY, CDR2 SMNVEV (reference sequence). J lost 6 bases, V lost 7 bases, and 10 bases had no gene match. CDR3 size: 15 residues. The CDR3 nucleotides are TGTGCCAGCACACAGTACAGGGGGATTGCCGGGGAGCTGTTTTTT. This translates into CASTQYRGIAGELFF.

This clonotype was seen ten or more times. The J gene is TRBJ2-3, the V gene TRBV5-1; 9 nucleotides align to TRBD1. CDR3 length equals 13 residues. Germline V CDR1 and CDR2: SGHRS, YFSETQ. With 7 bases clipped from V and 1 base from J, the junction kept 1 base outside the gene matches. The CDR3 sequence is CASGTGRTDTQYF. The CDR3, as DNA: TGCGCCAGCGGGACAGGGCGCACAGATACGCAGTATTTT.

The V call is TRBV29-1, the J call TRBJ2-1; no definite D call. This CDR3 contains 11 residues. Germline values: CDR1 SQVTM, CDR2 ANQGSEA. Trimming removed 8 bases at V and 2 bases at J, with 7 bases between. The DNA of the CDR3 is TGCAGCTCTCGGGCCTACAATGAGCAGTTCTTC. Its protein is CSSRAYNEQFF.

The chain uses TRBV29-1 and TRBJ2-1, with D possibly being TRBD1 (6 bases). From germline, CDR1 is SQVTM and CDR2 ANQGSEA. The CDR3 has 12 residues. The V gene lost 6 bases and the J gene lost 7 bases, with 13 bases spanning the gap. CDR3 in amino acids: CSVALTGNEQFF. Here the CDR3 DNA reads TGCAGCGTAGCACTAACAGGGAATGAGCAGTTCTTC.